This T cell receptor beta chain was recorded in a study of blood T cells in healthy people across ages. Study-wide results and limits: More naive CD4+ cells and higher diversity were found in long-lived than in aged donors. The CMV status of each donor remained undetermined, and this could have confounded shifts in expanded clonotypes.

A sample-barcoded 5' primer and a J-beta primer mix were used in a second PCR of roughly 6 to 12 cycles. A template-switch adaptor that had 12 random nucleotides put a tag on each cDNA molecule. MiXCR, run by TCRdb on the 5' RACE reads, gives a single entry per CDR3 protein. Among about 1.4 million distinct CDR3 sequences listed, approximately 59% were seen once. This CDR3 region has 15 residues. Trimming shortened V by 6 bases and J by 6 bases, and 18 bases separated the two germline ends. CDR1 and CDR2 from the germline V gene are MGHDK and SYGVNS. In the case of this clonotype: Its antigen is still unknown.

This TCR was sampled from a man between 18 and 35 years old in good health. This sequence joins TRBV25-1 and TRBJ2-4; TRBD1 or TRBD2 may be the D gene (5 bases each). The specimen was blood. CDR3 amino acids: CASSVTGTKANIQYF. DNA of the CDR3: TGTGCCAGCAGCGTTACCGGGACGAAGGCAAACATTCAGTACTTC.